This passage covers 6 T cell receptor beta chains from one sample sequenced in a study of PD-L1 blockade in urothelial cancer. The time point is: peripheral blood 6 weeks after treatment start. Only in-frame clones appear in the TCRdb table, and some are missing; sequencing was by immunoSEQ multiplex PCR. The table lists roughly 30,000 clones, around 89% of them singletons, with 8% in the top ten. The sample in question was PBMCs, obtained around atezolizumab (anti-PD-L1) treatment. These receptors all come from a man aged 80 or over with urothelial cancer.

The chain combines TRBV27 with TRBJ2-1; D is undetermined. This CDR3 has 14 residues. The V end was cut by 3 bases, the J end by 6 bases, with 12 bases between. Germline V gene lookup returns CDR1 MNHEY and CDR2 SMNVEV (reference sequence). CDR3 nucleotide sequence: TGTGCCAGCAGTTTGACGCAGCGAACCAATGAGCAGTTCTTC. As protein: CASSLTQRTNEQFF.

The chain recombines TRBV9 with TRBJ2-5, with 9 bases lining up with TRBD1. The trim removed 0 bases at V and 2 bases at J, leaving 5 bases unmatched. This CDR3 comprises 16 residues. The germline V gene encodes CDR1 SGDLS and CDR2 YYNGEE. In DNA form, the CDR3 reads TGTGCCAGCAGCGTAGACAGGGGGCTGGGACAAGAGACCCAGTACTTC. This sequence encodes CASSVDRGLGQETQYF.

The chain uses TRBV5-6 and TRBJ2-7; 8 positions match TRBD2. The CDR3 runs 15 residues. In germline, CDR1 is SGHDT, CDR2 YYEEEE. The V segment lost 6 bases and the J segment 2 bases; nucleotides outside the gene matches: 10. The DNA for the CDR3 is TGTGCCAGCATTCAGCGGGGGATGGGGCCCTACGAGCAGTACTTC. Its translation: CASIQRGMGPYEQYF.

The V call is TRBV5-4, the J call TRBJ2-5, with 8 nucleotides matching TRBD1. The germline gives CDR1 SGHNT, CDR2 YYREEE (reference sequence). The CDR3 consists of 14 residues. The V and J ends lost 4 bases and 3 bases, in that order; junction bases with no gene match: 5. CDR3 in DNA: TGTGCCAGCAGCCAACCAGGGGGCGAAGAGACCCAGTACTTC. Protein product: CASSQPGGEETQYF.

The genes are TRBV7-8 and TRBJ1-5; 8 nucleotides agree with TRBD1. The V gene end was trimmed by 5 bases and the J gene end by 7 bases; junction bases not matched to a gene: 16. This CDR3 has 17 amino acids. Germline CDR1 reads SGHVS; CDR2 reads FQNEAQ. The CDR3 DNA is TGTGCCAGCAGCCCCGGGTGGGGCAGGGGGCCTGACCAGCCCCAGCATTTT. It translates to CASSPGWGRGPDQPQHF.

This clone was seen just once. The CDR3 region is CASRLVEEDRVGNEQFF. The CDR3 DNA reads as TGTGCAAGTCGCTTAGTTGAAGAGGACAGGGTAGGGAATGAGCAGTTCTTC. V is TRBV12-2 and J is TRBJ2-1; the table's D call, TRBD1, has no DNA check behind it. TRBV12-2 is described as a pseudogene. The CDR3 spans 17 residues.